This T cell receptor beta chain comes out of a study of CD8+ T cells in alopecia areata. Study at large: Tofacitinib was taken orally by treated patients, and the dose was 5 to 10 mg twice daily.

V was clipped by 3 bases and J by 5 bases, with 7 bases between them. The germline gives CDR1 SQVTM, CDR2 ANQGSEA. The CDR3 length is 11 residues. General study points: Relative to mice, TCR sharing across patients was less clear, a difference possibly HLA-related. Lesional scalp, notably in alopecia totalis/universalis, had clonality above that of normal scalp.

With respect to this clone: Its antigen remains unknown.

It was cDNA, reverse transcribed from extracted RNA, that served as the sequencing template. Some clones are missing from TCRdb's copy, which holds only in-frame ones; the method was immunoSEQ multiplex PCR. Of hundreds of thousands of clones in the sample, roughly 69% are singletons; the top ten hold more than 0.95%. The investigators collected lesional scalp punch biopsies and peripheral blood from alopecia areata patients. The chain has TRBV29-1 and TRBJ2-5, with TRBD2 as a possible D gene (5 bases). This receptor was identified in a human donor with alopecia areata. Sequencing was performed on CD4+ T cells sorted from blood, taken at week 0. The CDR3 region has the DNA TGCAGCGTTGACGAGGGTGAGACCCAGTACTTC. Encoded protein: CSVDEGETQYF.